This T cell receptor (beta chain) was recovered during a study of T-cell memory formation after mild COVID-19 (dated by TCRdb to about 2021). For context, the study as a whole: TCR sequence clusters from the two donors were found to be largely donor specific. T-cell clones expanding and contracting after mild COVID-19 in two donors were tracked by longitudinal TCRalpha and TCRbeta repertoire sequencing. Two young, previously healthy adult volunteers made up the cohort, one male and one female. Beyond this particular receptor, the publication reports: Contracting CD4+ clones turned up mainly in the CM and EM memory subsets, whereas EMRA was where CD8+ clones were enriched. The second-wave clones that peaked on day 37 were not confirmed to be SARS-CoV-2 specific. Balanced CD4/CD8 phenotypes were observed for clones contracting from day 15 to 85, whereas a bias towards CD4+ was observed for a second wave of clones expanding from day 15 to 37. Some responding clones were detected in pre-infection memory, suggesting pre-existing cross-reactive memory T cells joined the SARS-CoV-2 response. The study covered only a couple of mild cases, and larger cohorts including severe cases with pre-infection samples were considered necessary.

A distance of 10 bases separates the germline ends of V and J, which lose 2 bases and 8 bases respectively. Its CDR3 holds 13 amino acids, cysteine through phenylalanine. Left in the record is the CDR3 DNA by itself, 39 bases read in frame from the first base. Ficoll-Paque density gradient centrifugation was the method used to isolate PBMCs. Sequencing instrument: Illumina NovaSeq 6000. TCRalpha and TCRbeta cDNA libraries were constructed by 5'RACE with constant-segment primers, with sample barcodes and unique molecular identifiers being introduced. Trizol reagent was used to extract RNA from every sample. The libraries were amplified in two PCR steps, and the second step added a second sample barcode and Illumina TruSeq adapters. Sequencing of libraries was performed on an Illumina NovaSeq with 2 x 150 bp paired-end reads. Under the source paper's analysis protocol: With migec v1.2.7, reads were demultiplexed and then collapsed into UMI-guided consensus sequences. Using mixcr v2.1.11, the UMI consensuses were aligned to TRA and TRB V and J templates and assembled into clonotypes. A clonotype was counted as expanded or contracted only if both edgeR and NoisET called the change significant, with noise models trained on biological replicates. For edgeR calls, the thresholds were a false discovery rate-adjusted p below 0.01 and a log2 fold-change of 1. PCA with hierarchical clustering of max-normalized trajectories of the 1000 most abundant clonotypes was used as exploratory dynamics analysis. Separately sequenced CD4+ and CD8+ repertoires were used to assign a CD4 or CD8 phenotype to each responding clone. Through fastp at Q25 and MiXCR, TCRdb rebuilt clones from the public reads, retaining in-frame beta chains. When rows share a CDR3 protein, they turn into one entry using the most common DNA and genes. Here the V and J calls rest on TCRdb's processing, not on the authors' analysis. The sample data list under 300,000 distinct CDR3 sequences, and 7.5% to 10% of these were observed just once. In total, the top ten clones hold 22% of the sample.

Concerning this clonotype itself: The target of this receptor is not known. No per-base quality is available; no much larger clone lies one base away.

This receptor was taken from a young man who had mild COVID-19 (a few samples of this study predate the infection). The sample titles of this study are shuffled in the database, so cell type and time point are left out; the donor was told from shared clones. Sequencing was carried out using PBMCs or a T cell subset sorted from them (not recorded which). In this chain, TRBV12-3 or TRBV12-4 is recombined with TRBJ1-3; perhaps TRBD1 is the D gene, with 5 bases matching. The CDR3 in this case is CASSLLGADTIYF. The DNA reads as follows: TGTGCCAGCAGTTTATTAGGGGCAGACACCATATATTTT.